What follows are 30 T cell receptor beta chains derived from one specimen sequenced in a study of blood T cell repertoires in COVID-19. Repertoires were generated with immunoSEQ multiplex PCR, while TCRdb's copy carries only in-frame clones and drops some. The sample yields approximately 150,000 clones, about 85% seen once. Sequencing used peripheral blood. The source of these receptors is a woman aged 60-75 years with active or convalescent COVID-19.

CDR3 residues: CATSDRIYNSPLHF. CDR3 nucleotides: TGTGCCACCAGCGACAGAATCTATAATTCACCCCTCCACTTT. The J gene is TRBJ1-6, the V gene TRBV15, with D possibly being TRBD1 (5 bases). The CDR3 length is 14 residues. V lost 5 bases, J lost 3 bases, and 8 bases lay in between. CDR1 is LNHNV and CDR2 is YYDKDF in the germline V gene (reference sequence).

The CDR3 DNA is TGTGCCAGCAGCCGCAGGGAAGCTTTCTTT. Its protein is CASSRREAFF. The rearrangement links TRBV6-6 to TRBJ1-1, with unresolved D. Trimming left V 6 bases short and J 8 bases short, with 7 bases between. CDR3 length: 10 amino acids. Germline CDR1 is MNHNY and CDR2 is SVGAGI (reference sequence).

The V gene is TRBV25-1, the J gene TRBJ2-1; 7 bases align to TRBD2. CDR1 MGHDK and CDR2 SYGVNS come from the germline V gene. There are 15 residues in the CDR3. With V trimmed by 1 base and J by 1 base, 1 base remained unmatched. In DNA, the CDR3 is TGTGCCAGCAGTGAATTCGGGGGGTCCTACAATGAGCAGTTCTTC. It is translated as CASSEFGGSYNEQFF.

This CDR3 reads CASSLGQMLYEQYF. DNA for the CDR3: TGTGCCAGCAGCTTGGGACAGATGCTCTACGAGCAGTACTTC. V gene TRBV5-5 combines with J gene TRBJ2-7; a possible D gene is TRBD1 (5 bases). Germline CDR1 and CDR2: SGHKS and YYEKEE (reference sequence). V lost 0 bases to trimming and J lost 3 bases, with 10 bases between them. The CDR3 runs 14 residues.

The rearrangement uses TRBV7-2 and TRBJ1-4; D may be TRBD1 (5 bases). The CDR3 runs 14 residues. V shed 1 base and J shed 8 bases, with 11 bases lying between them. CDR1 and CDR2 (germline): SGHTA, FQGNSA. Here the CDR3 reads CASSLGLQGEKLFF. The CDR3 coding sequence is TGTGCCAGCAGCTTAGGTCTGCAGGGCGAAAAACTGTTTTTT.

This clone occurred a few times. The CDR3 sequence: CASSISGTNTGELFF. CDR3 nucleotide sequence: TGTGCCAGTAGTATCAGCGGTACGAACACCGGGGAGCTGTTTTTT. The gene calls are TRBV19 and TRBJ2-2, with D possibly TRBD2 on 5 matching bases. V dropped 3 bases and J dropped 0 bases, with 8 bases sitting between them. Germline CDR1 and CDR2: LNHDA and SQIVND (reference sequence). The CDR3 runs 15 residues.

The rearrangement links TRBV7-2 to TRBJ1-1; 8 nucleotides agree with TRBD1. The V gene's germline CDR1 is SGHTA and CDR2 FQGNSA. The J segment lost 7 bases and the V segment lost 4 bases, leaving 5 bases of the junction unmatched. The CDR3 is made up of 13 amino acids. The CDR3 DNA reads TGTGCCAGCAGCTCAACAGGGGGGGGTGAAGCTTTCTTT. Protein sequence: CASSSTGGGEAFF.

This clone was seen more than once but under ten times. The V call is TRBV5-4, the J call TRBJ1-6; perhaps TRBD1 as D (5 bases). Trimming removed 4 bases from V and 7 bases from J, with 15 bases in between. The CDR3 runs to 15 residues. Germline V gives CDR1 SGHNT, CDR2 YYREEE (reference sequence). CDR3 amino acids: CASSIGGGINSPLHF. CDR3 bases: TGTGCCAGCAGCATCGGCGGGGGAATAAATTCACCCCTCCACTTT.

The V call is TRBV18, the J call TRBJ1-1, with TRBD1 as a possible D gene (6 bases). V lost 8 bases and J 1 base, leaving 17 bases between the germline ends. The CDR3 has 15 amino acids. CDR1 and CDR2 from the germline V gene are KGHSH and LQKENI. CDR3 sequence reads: CASAEQGTQNTEAFF. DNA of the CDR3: TGTGCCAGCGCCGAACAGGGAACTCAGAACACTGAAGCTTTCTTT.

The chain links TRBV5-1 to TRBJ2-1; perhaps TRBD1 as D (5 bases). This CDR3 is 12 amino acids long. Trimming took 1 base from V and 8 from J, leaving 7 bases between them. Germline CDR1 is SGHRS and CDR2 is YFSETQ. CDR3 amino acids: CASSLQGDEQFF. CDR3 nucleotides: TGCGCCAGCAGCTTGCAGGGCGATGAGCAGTTCTTC.

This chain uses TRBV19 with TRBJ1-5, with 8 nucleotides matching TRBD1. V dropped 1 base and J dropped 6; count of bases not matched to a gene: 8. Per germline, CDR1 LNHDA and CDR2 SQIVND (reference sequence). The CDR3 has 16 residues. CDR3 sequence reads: CASSIAKQGGSQPQHF. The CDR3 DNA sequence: TGTGCCAGTAGTATAGCGAAACAGGGGGGGAGTCAGCCCCAGCATTTT.

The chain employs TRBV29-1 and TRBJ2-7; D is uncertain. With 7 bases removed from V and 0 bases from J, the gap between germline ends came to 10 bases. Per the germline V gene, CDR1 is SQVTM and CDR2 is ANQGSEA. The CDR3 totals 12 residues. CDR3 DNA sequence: TGCAGCGCTACAGAAAACTCCTACGAGCAGTACTTC. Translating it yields CSATENSYEQYF.

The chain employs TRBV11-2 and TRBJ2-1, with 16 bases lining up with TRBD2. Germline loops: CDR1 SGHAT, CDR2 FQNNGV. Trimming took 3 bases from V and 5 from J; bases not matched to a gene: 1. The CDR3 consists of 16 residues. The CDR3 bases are TGTGCCAGCAGCTTGGGACTAGCGGGGGGGCACAATGAGCAGTTCTTC. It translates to CASSLGLAGGHNEQFF.

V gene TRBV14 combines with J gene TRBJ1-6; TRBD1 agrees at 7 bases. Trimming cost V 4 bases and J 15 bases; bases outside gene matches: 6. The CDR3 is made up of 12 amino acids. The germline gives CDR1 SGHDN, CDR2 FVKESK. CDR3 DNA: TGTGCCAGCAGCCGCGACAGGGTGGTCCTCCACTTT. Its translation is CASSRDRVVLHF.

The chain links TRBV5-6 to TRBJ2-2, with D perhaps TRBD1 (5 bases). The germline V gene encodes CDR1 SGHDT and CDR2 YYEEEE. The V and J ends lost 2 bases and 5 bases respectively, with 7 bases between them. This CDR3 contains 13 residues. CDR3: CASSFQGTGELFF. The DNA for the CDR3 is TGTGCCAGCAGCTTCCAGGGAACCGGGGAGCTGTTTTTT.

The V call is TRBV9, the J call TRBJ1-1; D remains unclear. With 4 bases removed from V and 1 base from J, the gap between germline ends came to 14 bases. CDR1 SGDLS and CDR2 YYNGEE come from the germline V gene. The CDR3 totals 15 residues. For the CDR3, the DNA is TGTGCCAGCAGCCCCCGGGTGGGAGGGAACACTGAAGCTTTCTTT. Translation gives CASSPRVGGNTEAFF. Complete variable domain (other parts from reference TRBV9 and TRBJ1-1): DSGVTQTPKHLITATGQRVTLRCSPRSGDLSVYWYQQSLDQGLQFLIQYYNGEERAKGNILERFSAQQFPDLHSELNLSSLELGDSALYFCASSPRVGGNTEAFFGQGTRLTVV.

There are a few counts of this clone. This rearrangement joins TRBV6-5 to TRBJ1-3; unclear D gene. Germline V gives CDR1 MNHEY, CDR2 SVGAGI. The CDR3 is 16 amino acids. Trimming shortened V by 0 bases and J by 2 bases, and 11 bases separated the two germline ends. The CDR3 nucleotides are TGTGCCAGCAGTTACTCAGGTCAGACTGCTGGAAACACCATATATTTT. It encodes CASSYSGQTAGNTIYF.

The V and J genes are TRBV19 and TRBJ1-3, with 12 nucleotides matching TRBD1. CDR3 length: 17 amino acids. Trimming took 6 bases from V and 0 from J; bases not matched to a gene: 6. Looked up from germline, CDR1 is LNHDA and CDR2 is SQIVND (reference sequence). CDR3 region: CASSNLGQGASGNTIYF. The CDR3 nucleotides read TGTGCCAGTAGCAACCTGGGACAGGGGGCCTCTGGAAACACCATATATTTT.

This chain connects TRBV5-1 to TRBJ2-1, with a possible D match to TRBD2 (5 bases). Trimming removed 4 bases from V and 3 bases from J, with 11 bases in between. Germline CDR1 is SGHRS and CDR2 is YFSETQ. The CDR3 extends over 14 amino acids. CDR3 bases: TGCGCCAGCAGCCTGAACCGGGACTACAATGAGCAGTTCTTC. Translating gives CASSLNRDYNEQFF. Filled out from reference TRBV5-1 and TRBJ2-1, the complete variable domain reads KAGVTQTPRYLIKTRGQQVTLSCSPISGHRSVSWYQQTPGQGLQFLFEYFSETQRNKGNFPGRFSGRQFSNSRSEMNVSTLELGDSALYLCASSLNRDYNEQFFGPGTRLTVL.

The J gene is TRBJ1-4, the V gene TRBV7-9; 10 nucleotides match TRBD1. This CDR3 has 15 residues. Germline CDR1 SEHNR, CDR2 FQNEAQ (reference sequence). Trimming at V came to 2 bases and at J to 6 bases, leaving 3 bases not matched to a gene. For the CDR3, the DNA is TGTGCCAGCAGCTTAACCGGGACAGGGGATGAAAAACTGTTTTTT. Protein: CASSLTGTGDEKLFF.

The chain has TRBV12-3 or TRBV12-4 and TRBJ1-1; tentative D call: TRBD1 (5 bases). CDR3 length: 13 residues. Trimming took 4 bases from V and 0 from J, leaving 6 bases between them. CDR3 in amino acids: CASSSGMNTEAFF. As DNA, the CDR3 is TGTGCCAGCAGTTCAGGGATGAACACTGAAGCTTTCTTT.

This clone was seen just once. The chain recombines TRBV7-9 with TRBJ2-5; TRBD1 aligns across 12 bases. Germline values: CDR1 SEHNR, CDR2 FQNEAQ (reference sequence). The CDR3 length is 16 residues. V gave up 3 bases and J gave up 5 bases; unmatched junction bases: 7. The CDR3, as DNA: TGTGCCAGCAGCTTCCCCGGGACAGGGGGCTCCGAGACCCAGTACTTC. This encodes CASSFPGTGGSETQYF.

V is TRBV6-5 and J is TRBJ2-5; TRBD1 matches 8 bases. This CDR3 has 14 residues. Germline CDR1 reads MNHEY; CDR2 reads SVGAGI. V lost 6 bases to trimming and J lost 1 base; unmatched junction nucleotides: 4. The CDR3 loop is CASRVTGAQETQYF. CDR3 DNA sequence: TGTGCCAGCAGGGTGACAGGGGCCCAAGAGACCCAGTACTTC.

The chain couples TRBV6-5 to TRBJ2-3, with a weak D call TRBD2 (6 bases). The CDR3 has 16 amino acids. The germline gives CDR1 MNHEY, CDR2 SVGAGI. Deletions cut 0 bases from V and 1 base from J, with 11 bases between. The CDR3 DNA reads TGTGCCAGCAGTTACTCGGGGGGTCGGGGCACAGATACGCAGTATTTT. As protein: CASSYSGGRGTDTQYF.

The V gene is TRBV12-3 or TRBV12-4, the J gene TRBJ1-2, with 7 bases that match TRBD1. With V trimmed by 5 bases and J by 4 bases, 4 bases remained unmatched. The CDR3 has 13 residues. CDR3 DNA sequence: TGTGCCAGCAGTCAGACAGGGTTCTATGGCTACACCTTC. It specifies CASSQTGFYGYTF.

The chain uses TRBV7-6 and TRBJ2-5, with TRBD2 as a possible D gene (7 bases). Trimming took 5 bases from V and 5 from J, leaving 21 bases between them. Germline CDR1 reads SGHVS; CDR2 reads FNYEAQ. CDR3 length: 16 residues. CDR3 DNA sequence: TGTGCCAGCAGCCCAAGGGGGGGGGTCCTTTTCGAGACCCAGTACTTC. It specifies CASSPRGGVLFETQYF.

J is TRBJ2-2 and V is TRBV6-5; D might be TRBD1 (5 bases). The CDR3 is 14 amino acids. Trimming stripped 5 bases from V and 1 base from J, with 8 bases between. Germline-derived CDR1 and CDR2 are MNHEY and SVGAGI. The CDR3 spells CASSIGVNTGELFF. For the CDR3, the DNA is TGTGCCAGCAGTATAGGGGTGAACACCGGGGAGCTGTTTTTT.

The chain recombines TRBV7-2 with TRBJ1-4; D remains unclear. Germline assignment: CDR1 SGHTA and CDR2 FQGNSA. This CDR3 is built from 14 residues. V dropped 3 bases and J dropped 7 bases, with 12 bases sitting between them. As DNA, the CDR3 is TGTGCCAGCAGCTTTGATACTAGGAGTGAAAAACTGTTTTTT. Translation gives CASSFDTRSEKLFF.

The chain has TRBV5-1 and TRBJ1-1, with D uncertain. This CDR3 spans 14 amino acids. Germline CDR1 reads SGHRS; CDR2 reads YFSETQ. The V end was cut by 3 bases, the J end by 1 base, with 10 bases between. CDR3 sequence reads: CASSSTLTNTEAFF. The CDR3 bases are TGCGCCAGCAGCTCGACTTTAACGAACACTGAAGCTTTCTTT.

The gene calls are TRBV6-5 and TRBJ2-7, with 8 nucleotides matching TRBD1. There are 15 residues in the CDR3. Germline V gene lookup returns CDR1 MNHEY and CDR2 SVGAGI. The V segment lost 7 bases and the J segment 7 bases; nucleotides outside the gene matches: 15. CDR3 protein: CASTPFGGQGGEQYF. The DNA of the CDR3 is TGTGCCAGCACCCCCTTTGGTGGACAGGGTGGGGAGCAGTACTTC.